Listed here are 24 T cell receptor beta chains from one sample, sequenced in a study of T cells after yellow fever vaccination. Each CDR3 protein is one row after TCRdb ran MiXCR on the 5' RACE reads. Of over 250,000 distinct CDR3 sequences in the sample, about 4% were seen once. Sequencing was performed on PBMCs, taken 5 days after the yellow fever booster vaccination. The receptors were gathered from a man aged 18 to 30 who received the YFV17D yellow fever vaccine.

The chain couples TRBV5-1 to TRBJ2-1; D perhaps matches TRBD1 (5 bases). Germline CDR1 reads SGHRS; CDR2 reads YFSETQ. There are 15 residues in the CDR3. Between the trimmed V and J ends, which lost 1 base and 7 bases, there was a span of 15 bases. The CDR3 protein is CASSLRSGFPNEQFF. The CDR3, as DNA: TGCGCCAGCAGCTTGAGGTCAGGGTTCCCGAATGAGCAGTTCTTC.

This rearrangement joins TRBV4-1 to TRBJ1-5; tentative D call: TRBD1 (5 bases). The CDR3 has 16 residues. CDR1 MGHRA and CDR2 YSYEKL come from the germline V gene. V was trimmed by 1 base and J by 7 bases, leaving 17 bases between them. This CDR3 is CASSQVPGLEIQPQHF. Written as DNA, the CDR3 is TGCGCCAGCAGCCAAGTTCCAGGGTTGGAGATCCAGCCCCAGCATTTT.

This clonotype was detected a few times. This rearrangement joins TRBV6-2 or TRBV6-3 to TRBJ2-1; D possibly corresponds to TRBD2 (7 bases). V shed 2 bases and J shed 9 bases, with 23 bases lying between them. The CDR3 has 17 residues. Germline lookup yields CDR1 MNHEY and CDR2 SVGEGT. As DNA, the CDR3 is TGTGCCAGCAGTTACCCCGCCGAGGGGGGGCGAGGGAGTGAGCAGTTCTTC. Translated, it gives CASSYPAEGGRGSEQFF.

This clonotype was seen a handful of times. CDR3 DNA: TGTGCCAGCAGTTTCTCGGCAGGGGAGGACGAGCAGTACGTC. It codes for CASSFSAGEDEQYV. V gene TRBV12-3 or TRBV12-4 combines with J gene TRBJ2-7; D might be TRBD1 or TRBD2, each matching 6 bases. Trimming shortened V by 3 bases and J by 5 bases, and 14 bases separated the two germline ends. This CDR3 comprises 14 residues.

This sequence joins TRBV10-3 and TRBJ2-5; TRBD2 aligns across 9 bases. V dropped 0 bases and J dropped 2; count of bases not matched to a gene: 4. Germline V gene lookup returns CDR1 ENHRY and CDR2 SYGVKD. The CDR3 extends over 16 amino acids. As DNA, the CDR3 is TGTGCCATCAGTGAGTCTAGCGGGGGACAGCAAGAGACCCAGTACTTC. This codes for CAISESSGGQQETQYF.

This clonotype has only a few counts. V usage is TRBV3-1 and J usage is TRBJ2-5; a weak D match, TRBD2 (7 bases). This CDR3 has 18 residues. CDR1 LGHDT and CDR2 YNNKEL come from the germline V gene (reference sequence). V was trimmed by 0 bases and J by 0 bases, leaving 17 bases between them. CDR3 in DNA: TGTGCCAGCAGCCAAGAGGTTATTGAGGGGGGGTACCAAGAGACCCAGTACTTC. Protein product: CASSQEVIEGGYQETQYF.

Many counts were recorded for this clonotype. V and J are TRBV6-6 and TRBJ1-5, with D possibly matching TRBD1 (5 bases). The CDR3 length is 17 residues. V lost 6 bases to trimming and J lost 0 bases, with 18 bases between them. Per germline, CDR1 MNHNY and CDR2 SVGAGI (reference sequence). The CDR3 loop reads CASSPLSRAHSNQPQHF. DNA of the CDR3: TGTGCCAGCAGCCCCCTCTCCAGGGCTCATAGCAATCAGCCCCAGCATTTT.

This clonotype was counted between two and nine times. V gene TRBV5-1 combines with J gene TRBJ2-5; 16 bases are a match to TRBD2. Germline V gene lookup returns CDR1 SGHRS and CDR2 YFSETQ. There are 16 residues in the CDR3. V lost 4 bases and J lost 3; bases outside the gene matches: 3. CDR3 DNA: TGCGCCAGCAGCACGGGGACTAGCGGGGGGGAAGAGACCCAGTACTTC. Translating gives CASSTGTSGGEETQYF.

This clonotype was picked up a small number of times. The CDR3 is CASSFRTGDTEAFF. In DNA, the CDR3 is TGTGCCAGCAGCTTTAGAACAGGGGACACTGAAGCTTTCTTT. V is TRBV5-5 and J is TRBJ1-1; 7 bases match TRBD1. Germline CDR1 is SGHKS and CDR2 is YYEKEE (reference sequence). This CDR3 has 14 residues. V gave up 2 bases and J gave up 3 bases; unmatched junction bases: 4.

The chain uses TRBV6-5 and TRBJ1-6; D is unresolved. The CDR3 consists of 15 residues. Trimming took 7 bases from V and 8 from J, leaving 18 bases between them. CDR1 and CDR2 (germline): MNHEY, SVGAGI. CDR3 sequence: CASTKAIGRYSPLHF. CDR3 sequence (DNA): TGTGCCAGCACCAAAGCGATTGGGCGTTATTCACCCCTCCACTTT.

Many counts were recorded for this clonotype. V gene TRBV4-3 combines with J gene TRBJ2-5, with D hard to call. The germline gives CDR1 LGHNA, CDR2 YSLEER. V was clipped by 4 bases and J by 2 bases, with 11 bases between them. This CDR3 has 14 amino acids. The CDR3 region has the DNA TGCGCCAGCAGCCCGTCTCAACCACAAGAGACCCAGTACTTC. This gives the protein CASSPSQPQETQYF.

This clonotype was observed a handful of times. V is TRBV11-2 and J is TRBJ2-1, with 10 bases fitting TRBD2. Germline lookup yields CDR1 SGHAT and CDR2 FQNNGV. The trim removed 5 bases at V and 4 bases at J, leaving 11 bases unmatched. The CDR3 length is 17 residues. The CDR3 here is CASSRQMLAGVYNEQFF. CDR3 sequence (DNA): TGTGCCAGCAGCCGACAGATGCTAGCGGGGGTATACAATGAGCAGTTCTTC.

CDR3 protein: CASSYPQTQYF. Written as DNA, the CDR3 is TGTGCCAGCAGTTACCCGCAGACCCAGTACTTC. The chain recombines TRBV6-2 or TRBV6-3 with TRBJ2-5; D is uncertain. The ends were cut back, 2 bases at V and 6 bases at J, with 4 bases in the middle. Germline V lookup: CDR1 MNHEY, CDR2 SVGEGT. The CDR3 has 11 residues.

This clonotype was observed at least ten times. The V gene is TRBV25-1, the J gene TRBJ2-2; D is perhaps TRBD1 (5 bases). Trimming pared 7 bases from V and 3 bases from J, leaving 15 bases between. The CDR3 contains 15 residues. CDR1 is MGHDK, CDR2 SYGVNS, per germline. CDR3 bases: TGTGCCAGCAAAGACAGCCGACCCTACACCGGGGAGCTGTTTTTT. Translation: CASKDSRPYTGELFF.

This clonotype has more than one count but fewer than ten. The chain employs TRBV7-8 and TRBJ1-5; 9 positions agree with TRBD1. Germline V gene data show CDR1 as SGHVS and CDR2 as FQNEAQ. V shed 4 bases and J 5 bases; nucleotides not matched to a gene: 12. The CDR3 has 17 amino acids. The CDR3 sequence: CASSYPGGQGVDQPQHF. DNA for the CDR3: TGTGCCAGCAGCTACCCGGGGGGACAGGGAGTGGATCAGCCCCAGCATTTT.

A few counts support this clonotype. This chain joins TRBV7-9 and TRBJ2-5, with D perhaps TRBD1 (6 bases). The germline V gene encodes CDR1 SEHNR and CDR2 FQNEAQ (reference sequence). The CDR3 contains 13 residues. V lost 6 bases, J lost 5 bases, and 13 bases lay in between. As DNA, the CDR3 is TGTGCCAGCAGAGCAACAGGGATGGAGACCCAGTACTTC. Translated: CASRATGMETQYF. Based on the CDR3 plus reference TRBV7-9 and TRBJ2-5, the full variable domain is DTGVSQNPRHKITKRGQNVTFRCDPISEHNRLYWYRQTLGQGPEFLTYFQNEAQLEKSRLLSDRFSAERPKGSFSTLEIQRTEQGDSAMYLCASRATGMETQYFGPGTRLLVL.

This clonotype was counted only a few times. This chain uses TRBV6-6 with TRBJ2-1; D is unclear. Germline V gene lookup returns CDR1 MNHNY and CDR2 SVGAGI (reference sequence). This CDR3 has 14 amino acids. Trimming took 8 bases from V and 0 from J, leaving 11 bases between them. DNA of the CDR3: TGTGCCAGCGAAGAACCTAGCTCCTACAATGAGCAGTTCTTC. It yields the protein CASEEPSSYNEQFF.

The V gene is TRBV6-2 or TRBV6-3, the J gene TRBJ2-5, with 10 bases aligning to TRBD2. This CDR3 spans 14 amino acids. V trimming: 7 bases; J trimming: 1 base; junction bases outside the gene matches: 3. CDR1 MNHEY and CDR2 SVGEGT come from the germline V gene. For the CDR3, the DNA is TGTGCCAGCAAAATAGCGGGGGGCCAAGAGACCCAGTACTTC. It is translated as CASKIAGGQETQYF.

V and J are TRBV4-1 and TRBJ2-2; 11 bases line up with TRBD1. J gave up 2 bases and V 2 bases, and 4 bases lay outside the gene matches. This CDR3 contains 17 residues. The V gene's germline CDR1 is MGHRA and CDR2 YSYEKL. CDR3: CASSQSGQGANTGELFF. In DNA, the CDR3 is TGCGCCAGCAGCCAATCTGGACAGGGGGCTAACACCGGGGAGCTGTTTTTT.

This clonotype has only a few counts. This sequence joins TRBV6-1 and TRBJ2-2; the match to TRBD2 covers 7 bases. V was clipped by 8 bases and J by 3 bases; unmatched bases: 6. Germline values: CDR1 MNHNS, CDR2 SASEGT. CDR3 length: 14 amino acids. The CDR3 DNA is TGTGCCAGCGGTGGGGGGGTGTACACCGGGGAGCTGTTTTTT. Encoded protein: CASGGGVYTGELFF.

This sequence joins TRBV5-1 and TRBJ1-6, with a weak D call TRBD1 (6 bases). The V gene lost 0 bases and the J gene lost 2 bases, with 18 bases spanning the gap. In germline, CDR1 is SGHRS, CDR2 YFSETQ. This CDR3 is built from 19 residues. The CDR3 region is CASSLAGDNQVPYNSPLHF. The CDR3 nucleotides are TGCGCCAGCAGCTTGGCGGGGGACAATCAAGTCCCCTATAATTCACCCCTCCACTTT.

The table lists this clonotype with many counts. The rearrangement joins TRBV27 to TRBJ2-3, with 10 nucleotides matching TRBD2. CDR3 size: 14 residues. Germline assignment: CDR1 MNHEY and CDR2 SMNVEV (reference sequence). V lost 7 bases, J lost 3 bases, and 4 bases stayed unmatched. This CDR3 is CASTLAGVTDTQYF. The CDR3 DNA is TGTGCCAGCACCCTAGCGGGGGTGACAGATACGCAGTATTTT.

This clonotype was seen at least ten times. The chain combines TRBV7-9 with TRBJ2-1; 10 nucleotides line up with TRBD1. CDR3 length: 15 residues. The V gene end was trimmed by 5 bases and the J gene end by 4 bases; junction bases not matched to a gene: 5. Germline lookup yields CDR1 SEHNR and CDR2 FQNEAQ (reference sequence). The CDR3 sequence is CASSPDRGVYNEQFF. The CDR3 DNA follows: TGTGCCAGCAGCCCGGACAGGGGGGTTTACAATGAGCAGTTCTTC.

A word on this clonotype: A much larger clone sits a single nucleotide away, making a read error possible. The rearrangement links TRBV5-4 to TRBJ2-7, with TRBD1 as a possible D gene (5 bases). Trimming pared 3 bases from V and 0 bases from J, leaving 13 bases between. The germline gives CDR1 SGHNT, CDR2 YYREEE (reference sequence). CDR3 length equals 15 residues. CDR3 sequence (DNA): TGTGCCAGCAGCTCCGCAGGGCCGAGCTCCTACGAGCAGTACTTC. It translates to CASSSAGPSSYEQYF.